This T cell receptor (beta chain) was recorded in a study of blood T cell repertoires in COVID-19. The wider study: Sources were T cells, B-cell-depleted T cells, or PBMCs; the material itself was cDNA or gDNA.

Germline V gene lookup returns CDR1 SGHTA and CDR2 FQGNSA. The CDR3 loop spans 14 amino acids. V trimming: 7 bases; J trimming: 5 bases; junction bases outside the gene matches: 9. The data were produced by immunoSEQ multiplex PCR, yet TCRdb's version contains in-frame clones alone and is incomplete. The top ten clones hold under 25% of a sample with around 200,000 clones, less than 90% of them seen once. Sequencing was performed on peripheral blood. The sequence derives from a man between 65 and 80 years old with active or convalescent COVID-19. This chain joins TRBV7-2 and TRBJ2-7, with TRBD2 identical over 9 bases. The CDR3, as DNA: TGTGCCAGCACCTCCCGAGCGGGAGGCCACGAGCAGTACTTC. Its protein product is CASTSRAGGHEQYF.